This TCR beta chain appears in the sequencing data of a study of identifying expanded T cells in peripheral blood. Study-level results: Differentially abundant clones: roughly 1.2 between replicates, about 17 at two to three weeks, more than 18 at four.

Trimming at V came to 2 bases and at J to 0 bases, leaving 1 base not matched to a gene. The CDR3 spans 15 residues. Looked up from germline, CDR1 is SGHAT and CDR2 is FQNNGV. Concerning this clone itself: The antigen remains undetermined.

Here immunoSEQ multiplex PCR was the method, and the copy in TCRdb shows in-frame clones only, minus some. In the table there are 80,000 to 90,000 clones, more than 75% of which are singletons. The origin of this receptor is a person between 18 and 75 years old in good health. The sample consisted of blood. The rearrangement uses TRBV11-2 and TRBJ1-1; 9 positions match TRBD1. The CDR3 nucleotides are TGTGCCAGCAGCTTACGACAGGGGGTGAACACTGAAGCTTTCTTT. Amino acid sequence: CASSLRQGVNTEAFF.